This T cell receptor beta chain was captured in a study of T cell responses to AZD1222 COVID-19 vaccine. Study results and limitations: The sample set comprised mostly white British donors with more females, and clonal diversity was possibly underestimated. The number of AZD1222 recipients seropositive at baseline was only five to seven. Spike-specific TCR depth and breadth grew after two AZD1222 doses.

A word on this clone: Its target is unknown.

Germline V gene sequence: CDR1 SEHNR, CDR2 FQNEAQ (reference sequence). The length of the CDR3 is 16 residues. The junction had 11 bases not matched to a gene; V was cut back by 6 bases and J by 7 bases. Generated by immunoSEQ multiplex PCR, the TCRdb table keeps only in-frame clones and is missing some. The sample consists of 150,000 or so clones, 70% to 90% of them appearing once. The chain employs TRBV7-9 and TRBJ1-4, with 10 bases fitting TRBD1. The specimen comprised peripheral blood, sampled on day 0 of MenACWY control vaccination. This clonotype was sampled from an adult in good health. In nucleotides, the CDR3 is TGTGCCAGCAGTTCCGCGACTCGGGACAGGGGTGAAAAACTGTTTTTT. It yields the protein CASSSATRDRGEKLFF.